Described below is a single TCR beta chain sequence and its context. The antigen remains undetermined. Blood (approximately 2.4 ml) was collected from every donor individually. The authors made each sample's cDNA in eight separate reactions. For both chains, the TCRalpha and TCRbeta cDNA went through two nested PCRs of roughly 15 and 9 cycles. Following a re-call of the 5' RACE reads, TCRdb has one entry per CDR3 protein and lacks DNA. This sample's table has 330,000 or so distinct CDR3 sequences. This record belongs to a study of monozygotic twins with inflammatory bowel disease. General study points: Researchers report that IBD patients shared fewer clonotypes with others than healthy twins, especially amid disease activity.

The CDR3 runs 16 residues. The germline V gene has CDR1 KGHDR and CDR2 SFDVKD. This sequence originates from a human donor with ulcerative colitis or Crohn's disease, or a healthy co-twin of an affected twin (not recorded which). Sequenced: blood. The rearrangement links TRBV24-1 to TRBJ1-1; the TCRdb call, TRBD1, lacks DNA for checking. CDR3: CAGLGDRCTKGTEAFF.